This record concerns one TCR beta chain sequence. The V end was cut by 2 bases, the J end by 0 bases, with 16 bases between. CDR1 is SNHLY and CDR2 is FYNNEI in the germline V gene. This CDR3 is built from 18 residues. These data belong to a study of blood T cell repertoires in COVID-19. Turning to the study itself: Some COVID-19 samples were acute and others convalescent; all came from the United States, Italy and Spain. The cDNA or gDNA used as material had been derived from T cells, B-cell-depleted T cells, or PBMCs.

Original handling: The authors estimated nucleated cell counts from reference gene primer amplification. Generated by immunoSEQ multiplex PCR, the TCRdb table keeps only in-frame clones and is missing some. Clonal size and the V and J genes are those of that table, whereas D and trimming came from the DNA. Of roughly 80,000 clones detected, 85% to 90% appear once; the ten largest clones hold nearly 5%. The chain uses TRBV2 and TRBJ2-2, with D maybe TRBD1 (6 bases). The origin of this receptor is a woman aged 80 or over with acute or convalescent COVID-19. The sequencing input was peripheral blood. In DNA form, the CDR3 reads TGTGCCAGCAGTGAAAGGACAGCCATGACCGCGAACACCGGGGAGCTGTTTTTT. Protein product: CASSERTAMTANTGELFF.